Below are 11 T cell receptor beta chains sequenced from a single sample in a study of neoadjuvant nivolumab and ipilimumab in lung cancer. Generated by immunoSEQ multiplex PCR, the TCRdb table keeps only in-frame clones and is missing some. The sample has roughly 4,000 clones; approximately 91% are singletons. Sequences were derived from adjacent normal lung tissue, sampled after neoadjuvant nivolumab, alone or with ipilimumab, at or shortly before surgery. The receptors here all came from an adult with non-small cell lung cancer.

The V call is TRBV29-1, the J call TRBJ1-2; D might be TRBD1 (6 bases). V lost 6 bases and J 9 bases, leaving 14 bases between the germline ends. Germline lookup yields CDR1 SQVTM and CDR2 ANQGSEA. CDR3 size: 11 residues. The CDR3 reads CSVAQGESYTF. DNA for the CDR3: TGCAGCGTCGCACAGGGAGAGAGCTACACCTTC.

The chain is built from TRBV11-2 and TRBJ1-1; D is ambiguous. V dropped 5 bases and J dropped 2 bases, with 12 bases sitting between them. The CDR3 length is 14 residues. Germline V gene sequence: CDR1 SGHAT, CDR2 FQNNGV. The chain's CDR3 is CASSQNQGNTEAFF. Here the CDR3 DNA reads TGTGCCAGCAGCCAAAATCAAGGAAACACTGAAGCTTTCTTT.

This clone was seen just once. The genes are TRBV7-6 and TRBJ2-2; 8 bases line up with TRBD2. CDR3 length: 14 amino acids. With V trimmed by 5 bases and J by 13 bases, 12 bases remained unmatched. CDR1 and CDR2 (germline): SGHVS, FNYEAQ. The CDR3 DNA follows: TGTGCCAGCAGCACCACTAATTTGCGGGAGGCGCTGTTTTTT. Residues: CASSTTNLREALFF.

This clone has only one observation. The V gene is TRBV11-1, the J gene TRBJ1-1, with D possibly TRBD1 on 6 matching bases. V shed 5 bases and J shed 5 bases, with 18 bases lying between them. Germline V gene sequence: CDR1 SGHAT, CDR2 FQDESV (reference sequence). This CDR3 region has 15 residues. CDR3 sequence (DNA): TGTGCCAGCAGCCCCGTGGGGGCTGGGGGAACTGAAGCTTTCTTT. Protein sequence: CASSPVGAGGTEAFF.

The chain employs TRBV9 and TRBJ1-1, with a possible D match to TRBD1 (5 bases). CDR1 and CDR2 from the germline V gene are SGDLS and YYNGEE. V was trimmed by 4 bases and J by 1 base, leaving 11 bases between them. This CDR3 is built from 14 residues. CDR3 residues: CASSLSDTNTEAFF. CDR3 DNA: TGTGCCAGCAGCCTTTCGGACACGAACACTGAAGCTTTCTTT. Combining the CDR3 with reference TRBV9 and TRBJ1-1 gives the whole variable domain DSGVTQTPKHLITATGQRVTLRCSPRSGDLSVYWYQQSLDQGLQFLIQYYNGEERAKGNILERFSAQQFPDLHSELNLSSLELGDSALYFCASSLSDTNTEAFFGQGTRLTVV.

The V and J genes are TRBV6-5 and TRBJ2-7, with D possibly TRBD1 on 6 matching bases. The germline V gene has CDR1 MNHEY and CDR2 SVGAGI. The V and J ends lost 6 bases and 4 bases respectively, with 19 bases between them. CDR3 length: 15 residues. In nucleotides, the CDR3 is TGTGCCAGCAGCCTCAGTCGGGACACAAGATACGAGCAGTACTTC. Translated, it gives CASSLSRDTRYEQYF.

The chain links TRBV6-1 to TRBJ1-2, with D perhaps TRBD1 (5 bases). CDR1 is MNHNS, CDR2 SASEGT, per germline. The length of the CDR3 is 14 residues. The ends were cut back, 6 bases at V and 4 bases at J, with 15 bases in the middle. CDR3 sequence reads: CASRESGTGYGYTF. In DNA, the CDR3 is TGTGCCAGCAGGGAGTCAGGGACGGGCTATGGCTACACCTTC.

The CDR3 coding sequence is TGTGCCAGTAGTATAGGGTCTACAGGGAGCACTGAAGCTTTCTTT. Translated, it gives CASSIGSTGSTEAFF. This chain links TRBV19 with TRBJ1-1; D perhaps matches TRBD1 (6 bases). From germline, CDR1 is LNHDA and CDR2 SQIVND (reference sequence). V was cut by 1 base and J by 4 bases, with 13 bases left in between. CDR3 length: 15 amino acids.

The genes are TRBV10-2 and TRBJ1-1; D possibly corresponds to TRBD1 (6 bases). Trimming took off 5 bases at V and 1 base at J, with 11 bases between the two ends. The germline V gene encodes CDR1 WSHSY and CDR2 SAAADI. This CDR3 has 14 residues. The CDR3 sequence is CASSSYRANTEAFF. For the CDR3, the DNA is TGCGCCAGCAGTTCTTACAGGGCGAACACTGAAGCTTTCTTT.

The chain recombines TRBV2 with TRBJ2-7; D possibly uses TRBD1 or TRBD2 (5 bases each). CDR1 SNHLY and CDR2 FYNNEI come from the germline V gene. Trimming stripped 8 bases from V and 3 bases from J, with 11 bases between. The CDR3 has 12 amino acids. This CDR3 reads CASQGRYYEQYF. CDR3 in DNA: TGTGCCAGCCAGGGACGGTACTACGAGCAGTACTTC.

The chain carries TRBV2 and TRBJ2-3, with 10 bases fitting TRBD2. V was clipped by 4 bases and J by 2 bases; unmatched bases: 6. Germline V CDR1 and CDR2: SNHLY, FYNNEI. The CDR3 spans 16 residues. Here the CDR3 reads CASSGTSGAYTDTQYF. CDR3 sequence (DNA): TGTGCCAGCAGTGGGACTAGCGGAGCCTACACAGATACGCAGTATTTT. The entire variable domain, with the rest obtained from reference TRBV2 and TRBJ2-3, is as follows: EPEVTQTPSHQVTQMGQEVILRCVPISNHLYFYWYRQILGQKVEFLVSFYNNEISEKSEIFDDQFSVERPDGSNFTLKIRSTKLEDSAMYFCASSGTSGAYTDTQYFGPGTRLTVL.